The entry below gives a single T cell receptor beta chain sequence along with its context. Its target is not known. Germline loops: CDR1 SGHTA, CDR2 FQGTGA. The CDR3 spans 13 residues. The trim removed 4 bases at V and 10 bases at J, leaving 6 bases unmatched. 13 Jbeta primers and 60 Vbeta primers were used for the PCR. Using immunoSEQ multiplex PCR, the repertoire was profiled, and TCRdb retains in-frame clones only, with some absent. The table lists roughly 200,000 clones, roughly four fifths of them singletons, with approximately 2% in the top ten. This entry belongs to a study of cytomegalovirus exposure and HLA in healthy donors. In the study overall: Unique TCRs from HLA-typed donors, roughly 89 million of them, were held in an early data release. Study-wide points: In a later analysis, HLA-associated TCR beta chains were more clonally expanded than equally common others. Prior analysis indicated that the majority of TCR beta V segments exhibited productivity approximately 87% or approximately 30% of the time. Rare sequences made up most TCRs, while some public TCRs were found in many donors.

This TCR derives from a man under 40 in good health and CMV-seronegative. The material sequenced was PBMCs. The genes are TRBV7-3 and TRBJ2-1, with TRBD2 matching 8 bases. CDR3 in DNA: TGTGCCAGCAGCTCAGAGGCTAGCGGGGAGCAGTTCTTC. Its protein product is CASSSEASGEQFF.